A single sample gave rise to the 28 T cell receptor beta chains below, sequenced in a study of T cell repertoires in cytomegalovirus infection. TCRdb re-analysed the reads in MiXCR, keeping a single row per CDR3 protein. Of about 900,000 distinct CDR3 sequences listed, roughly 31% are singletons. Their recognized antigens are unknown. The sequences come from cultured CD8+ T cells from PBMCs, collected from culture after CMV antigen stimulation. These receptors came from a human donor in good health (CMV status not recorded). Some clones in this sample may be carry-over from other donors' samples.

This chain joins TRBV27 and TRBJ2-7; the match to TRBD2 covers 11 bases. The CDR3 has 15 residues. V trimming: 6 bases; J trimming: 1 base; junction bases outside the gene matches: 5. Germline lookup yields CDR1 MNHEY and CDR2 SMNVEV (reference sequence). CDR3 nucleotide sequence: TGTGCCAGCAGGCAGACTAGCGGGGTTTCCTACGAGCAGTACTTC. Amino acids: CASRQTSGVSYEQYF.

This clonotype was counted between two and nine times. The chain carries TRBV29-1 and TRBJ1-1; unclear D gene. This CDR3 region has 13 residues. Trimming cost V 2 bases and J 0 bases, with 7 bases left between them. The germline V gene has CDR1 SQVTM and CDR2 ANQGSEA. CDR3: CSVETDMNTEAFF. The CDR3 region has the DNA TGCAGCGTTGAAACAGATATGAACACTGAAGCTTTCTTT.

A word on this clonotype: At one boundary the junction diverges from the germline segment, which might be a read error. This chain uses TRBV6-2 or TRBV6-3 with TRBJ2-5, with TRBD2 matching 14 bases. Germline values: CDR1 MNHEY, CDR2 SVGEGT. There are 13 residues in the CDR3. CDR3: CASSLGLAGDFVF. For the CDR3, the DNA is TGTGCCAGCAGTTTGGGACTAGCGGGGGATTTTGTTTTC.

The chain links TRBV7-9 to TRBJ2-5; a possible D gene is TRBD1 (6 bases). Deletions cut 6 bases from V and 0 bases from J, with 23 bases between. The CDR3 extends over 18 amino acids. Germline lookup yields CDR1 SEHNR and CDR2 FQNEAQ (reference sequence). CDR3 amino acids: CASRFRRARQENQETQYF. The CDR3 DNA is TGTGCCAGCAGATTCCGACGGGCGCGACAGGAGAACCAAGAGACCCAGTACTTC.

This clonotype was counted only a few times. The CDR3 loop reads CASSVATRVVYGYTF. The CDR3 DNA sequence: TGTGCCAGCAGCGTAGCTACCAGGGTTGTCTATGGCTACACCTTC. V gene TRBV9 combines with J gene TRBJ1-2, with D possibly TRBD1 on 5 matching bases. The CDR3 loop spans 15 amino acids. V lost 0 bases, J lost 4 bases, and 13 bases lay in between. Germline loops: CDR1 SGDLS, CDR2 YYNGEE.

This clonotype was found many times. The chain links TRBV7-8 to TRBJ1-3, with TRBD1 matching over 8 bases. The J segment lost 4 bases and the V segment lost 4 bases, leaving 15 bases of the junction unmatched. This CDR3 is 18 amino acids long. CDR1 SGHVS and CDR2 FQNEAQ come from the germline V gene. CDR3 sequence reads: CASSWGRGTRGLGNTIYF. CDR3 sequence (DNA): TGTGCCAGCAGCTGGGGACGGGGGACCAGGGGGCTCGGAAACACCATATATTTT. The variable domain in full, with the rest retrieved from reference TRBV7-8 and TRBJ1-3, is GAGVSQSPRYKVAKRGQDVALRCDPISGHVSLFWYQQALGQGPEFLTYFQNEAQLDKSGLPSDRFFAERPEGSVSTLKIQRTQQEDSAVYLCASSWGRGTRGLGNTIYFGEGSWLTVV.

The chain couples TRBV4-1 to TRBJ1-2; tentative D call: TRBD1 (5 bases). Trimming cost V 1 base and J 4 bases, with 13 bases left between them. CDR1 is MGHRA, CDR2 YSYEKL, per germline. The CDR3 covers 15 residues. The CDR3 region is CASSQVFGDVYGYTF. CDR3 DNA: TGCGCCAGCAGCCAAGTATTCGGGGACGTCTATGGCTACACCTTC.

The chain combines TRBV24-1 with TRBJ1-2, with D possibly matching TRBD1 (6 bases). Per the germline V gene, CDR1 is KGHDR and CDR2 is SFDVKD. V lost 7 bases and J lost 2, with 13 bases in between. The CDR3 contains 14 residues. The CDR3 region has the DNA TGTGCCACCAGCGCGCGGACAGCGAACTATGGCTACACCTTC. This translates into CATSARTANYGYTF.

The chain recombines TRBV2 with TRBJ2-5; 7 bases fit TRBD2. The ends lost 7 bases at V and 4 bases at J; junction bases unmatched: 9. CDR1 is SNHLY and CDR2 is FYNNEI in the germline V gene. The CDR3 extends over 14 amino acids. In nucleotides, the CDR3 is TGTGCCAGCAACGAGGTACCGGGAGGAGAGACCCAGTACTTC. This gives the protein CASNEVPGGETQYF. Full variable domain (outside the CDR3, taken from reference TRBV2 and TRBJ2-5): EPEVTQTPSHQVTQMGQEVILRCVPISNHLYFYWYRQILGQKVEFLVSFYNNEISEKSEIFDDQFSVERPDGSNFTLKIRSTKLEDSAMYFCASNEVPGGETQYFGPGTRLLVL.

The chain has TRBV23-1 and TRBJ2-7; possible D gene TRBD1, 5 bases. TRBV23-1 is reported as an ORF; its role is uncertain. Trimming pared 4 bases from V and 3 bases from J, leaving 22 bases between. CDR3 length: 17 amino acids. The CDR3 loop reads CASSPLGPRANHYEQYV. As DNA, the CDR3 is TGCGCCAGCAGTCCCCTCGGGCCCAGGGCAAATCACTACGAGCAGTACGTC.

The chain has TRBV7-6 and TRBJ2-1, with 8 bases fitting TRBD2. Germline loops: CDR1 SGHVS, CDR2 FNYEAQ. Trimming cost V 4 bases and J 3 bases; bases outside gene matches: 5. This CDR3 spans 15 amino acids. In nucleotides, the CDR3 is TGTGCCAGCAGCTCATCAACTAGCGGCTACAATGAGCAGTTCTTC. Its protein product is CASSSSTSGYNEQFF. The complete variable domain, with remaining parts taken from reference TRBV7-6 and TRBJ2-1, reads GAGVSQSPRYKVTKRGQDVALRCDPISGHVSLYWYRQALGQGPEFLTYFNYEAQQDKSGLPNDRFSAERPEGSISTLTIQRTEQRDSAMYRCASSSSTSGYNEQFFGPGTRLTVL.

This clonotype was counted a few times. This chain uses TRBV7-8 with TRBJ1-2; 11 bases line up with TRBD1. The trim removed 5 bases at V and 4 bases at J, leaving 15 bases unmatched. Germline-derived CDR1 and CDR2 are SGHVS and FQNEAQ. This CDR3 is built from 18 residues. CDR3 DNA sequence: TGTGCCAGCAGCCAAATCCTACTGGACAGGGGGCGGCTCTATGGCTACACCTTC. This sequence encodes CASSQILLDRGRLYGYTF. The complete variable domain, with remaining parts taken from reference TRBV7-8 and TRBJ1-2, reads GAGVSQSPRYKVAKRGQDVALRCDPISGHVSLFWYQQALGQGPEFLTYFQNEAQLDKSGLPSDRFFAERPEGSVSTLKIQRTQQEDSAVYLCASSQILLDRGRLYGYTFGSGTRLTVV.

In its sample, this clonotype was seen a few times. The chain joins TRBV6-1 to TRBJ2-6; D is possibly TRBD2 (6 bases). The length of the CDR3 is 18 residues. Germline V lookup: CDR1 MNHNS, CDR2 SASEGT. Trimming took off 4 bases at V and 0 bases at J, with 16 bases between the two ends. Here the CDR3 reads CASSVEGRIGSGANVLTF. The CDR3 coding sequence is TGTGCCAGCAGTGTGGAGGGACGGATTGGCTCTGGGGCCAACGTCCTGACTTTC.

The J gene is TRBJ2-1, the V gene TRBV4-3, with TRBD2 matching over 10 bases. Germline V gene lookup returns CDR1 LGHNA and CDR2 YSLEER. CDR3 size: 17 residues. Trimming at V came to 0 bases and at J to 7 bases, leaving 9 bases not matched to a gene. The CDR3 loop reads CASSQDRGTSDGNEQFF. CDR3 coding DNA: TGCGCCAGCAGCCAAGATCGAGGGACTAGCGATGGTAATGAGCAGTTCTTC.

This chain connects TRBV6-2 or TRBV6-3 to TRBJ1-1; D gene unclear. V was trimmed by 6 bases and J by 1 base, leaving 9 bases between them. The CDR3 extends over 13 amino acids. Per the germline V gene, CDR1 is MNHEY and CDR2 is SVGEGT. CDR3 sequence: CASSLMPNTEAFF. The DNA of the CDR3 is TGTGCCAGCAGCCTGATGCCGAACACTGAAGCTTTCTTT.

This chain uses TRBV12-3 or TRBV12-4 with TRBJ2-3; 9 nucleotides align to TRBD2. CDR3 length equals 13 residues. The CDR3 region has the DNA TGTGTTTTGGGCGGGGGGGCCACAGATACGCAGTATTTT. This encodes CVLGGGATDTQYF.

This clonotype turned up a few times. The V call is TRBV4-3, the J call TRBJ2-2; 9 bases fit TRBD2. With V trimmed by 1 base and J by 0 bases, 6 bases remained unmatched. CDR1 and CDR2 (germline): LGHNA, YSLEER. The CDR3 has 18 amino acids. In DNA, the CDR3 is TGCGCCAGCAGCCAAGCGCTAGCGGGGATCGCGAACACCGGGGAGCTGTTTTTT. Encoded protein: CASSQALAGIANTGELFF.

The chain recombines TRBV15 with TRBJ2-5, with 7 bases identical to TRBD1. There are 16 residues in the CDR3. Trimming cost V 1 base and J 4 bases; bases outside gene matches: 9. Germline V CDR1 and CDR2: LNHNV, YYDKDF (reference sequence). CDR3 coding DNA: TGTGCCACCAGCAGAGCCCAGACAGGGCCCCCAGAGACCCAGTACTTC. Its translation: CATSRAQTGPPETQYF.

A few counts support this clonotype. The V call is TRBV12-3 or TRBV12-4, the J call TRBJ2-7; D uncertain. The germline V and J ends were trimmed by 5 bases and 2 bases, with 7 bases remaining between them. The CDR3 has 12 residues. The CDR3 sequence: CASSNRPYEQYF. The CDR3 DNA reads TGTGCCAGCAGTAACCGACCCTACGAGCAGTACTTC.

J is TRBJ2-1 and V is TRBV6-2 or TRBV6-3; no clear D. Trimming took 5 bases from V and 5 from J, leaving 13 bases between them. This CDR3 is 14 amino acids long. Germline V gives CDR1 MNHEY, CDR2 SVGEGT. For the CDR3, the DNA is TGTGCCAGCAGTCCCCCAGCGAGGAACAATGAGCAGTTCTTC. Its protein product is CASSPPARNNEQFF.

This clonotype was detected only a few times. The chain is built from TRBV9 and TRBJ2-5; tentative D call: TRBD1 (6 bases). Germline V gene data show CDR1 as SGDLS and CDR2 as YYNGEE. V was cut by 0 bases and J by 4 bases, with 13 bases left in between. The CDR3 extends over 15 amino acids. The CDR3 DNA is TGTGCCAGCAGCGTAGCTAGGGGGATCGGAGAGACCCAGTACTTC. Translating it yields CASSVARGIGETQYF.

The gene calls are TRBV27 and TRBJ2-1, with 8 positions matching TRBD2. This CDR3 region has 14 residues. V dropped 3 bases and J dropped 7; count of bases not matched to a gene: 5. Germline V gene data show CDR1 as MNHEY and CDR2 as SMNVEV (reference sequence). The CDR3 sequence: CASSFYGGANEQFF. The CDR3 DNA follows: TGTGCCAGCAGTTTTTACGGGGGGGCGAATGAGCAGTTCTTC.

The J gene is TRBJ2-1, the V gene TRBV9; 11 bases match TRBD2. After removal of 0 bases from V and 1 base from J, the junction contained 3 bases not matched to a gene. CDR1 SGDLS and CDR2 YYNGEE come from the germline V gene. CDR3 size: 17 residues. CDR3 region: CASSVVPSGGSYNEQFF. CDR3 bases: TGTGCCAGCAGCGTAGTCCCTAGCGGGGGGTCCTACAATGAGCAGTTCTTC.

This clonotype was counted only a few times. The chain is built from TRBV20-1 and TRBJ1-6; 9 positions agree with TRBD1. This CDR3 contains 14 residues. V shed 3 bases and J 6 bases; nucleotides not matched to a gene: 3. In germline, CDR1 is DFQATT, CDR2 SNEGSKA (reference sequence). The CDR3 here is CSASLDRGNSPLHF. CDR3 sequence (DNA): TGCAGTGCTAGCTTGGACAGGGGTAATTCACCCCTCCACTTT.

This clonotype was detected ten times or more. V usage is TRBV7-6 and J usage is TRBJ1-3; possible D gene TRBD1, 6 bases. Germline CDR1 and CDR2: SGHVS and FNYEAQ. This CDR3 contains 12 residues. The V and J ends lost 5 bases and 4 bases respectively, with 6 bases between them. The CDR3 DNA reads TGTGCCAGCAGCGGACAGGGAAACACCATATATTTT. As protein: CASSGQGNTIYF.

The gene calls are TRBV4-1 and TRBJ2-1, with 9 bases matching TRBD2. Trimming at V came to 7 bases and at J to 4 bases, leaving 5 bases not matched to a gene. Germline loops: CDR1 MGHRA, CDR2 YSYEKL. The CDR3 is made up of 14 amino acids. CDR3 DNA: TGCGCCAGCACAAGCGGGGGGAATTACAATGAGCAGTTCTTC. It is translated as CASTSGGNYNEQFF.

This clonotype was picked up a small number of times. The genes are TRBV7-2 and TRBJ1-2, with 9 bases fitting TRBD1. The CDR3 length is 16 residues. CDR1 SGHTA and CDR2 FQGNSA come from the germline V gene. J lost 1 base, V lost 5 bases, and 8 bases had no gene match. CDR3 nucleotides: TGTGCCAGCAGCCAGGACAGGGGAAGATTTAACTATGGCTACACCTTC. Its translation: CASSQDRGRFNYGYTF. The variable domain in full, with the rest retrieved from reference TRBV7-2 and TRBJ1-2, is GAGVSQSPSNKVTEKGKDVELRCDPISGHTALYWYRQSLGQGLEFLIYFQGNSAPDKSGLPSDRFSAERTGGSVSTLTIQRTQQEDSAVYLCASSQDRGRFNYGYTFGSGTRLTVV.

CDR3 region: CATSVAGNTGELFF. CDR3 sequence (DNA): TGTGCCACCAGTGTGGCAGGGAACACCGGGGAGCTGTTTTTT. V usage is TRBV24-1 and J usage is TRBJ2-2; D uncertain. The CDR3 length is 14 residues. Germline CDR1 KGHDR, CDR2 SFDVKD. The V and J ends lost 5 bases and 1 base respectively, with 7 bases between them.